These T cell receptor beta chains were read from a single sample in a study of graft-versus-host responses after intestinal transplantation. These receptors are not linked to any known antigen. Sequencing used immunoSEQ multiplex PCR; TCRdb keeps in-frame clones, though not all of them. The top ten clones hold 21% of a sample with tens of thousands of clones, about 93% of them seen once. The sample consisted of unstimulated CD8+ T cells sorted from spleen or lymph node cells, taken before transplant. The receptors come from a human donor who was the organ donor for an intestinal transplant. Both conserved end residues are part of each CDR3. The D gene is left open where the match is weak. Expanded clones get a size class; other rows say once, few or many, or leave the size out.

j_gene: TRBJ2-1; abundance: .; v_gene: TRBV7-9; d_gene: TRBD2; CDR3nt: TGTGCCAGCAGCACAGGAGCGGGGTTCGGTAATGAGCAGTTCTTC; CDR3aa: CASSTGAGFGNEQFF
j_gene: TRBJ2-1; abundance: .; v_gene: TRBV4-1; d_gene: .; CDR3nt: TGCGCCAGCAGCCAAGAAGGTCGGGGGTACAATGAGCAGTTCTTC; CDR3aa: CASSQEGRGYNEQFF
j_gene: TRBJ2-7; abundance: .; v_gene: TRBV28; d_gene: TRBD1; CDR3nt: TGTGCCAGCAGCTTAGGACAGGGGAGTGCCTACGAGCAGTACTTC; CDR3aa: CASSLGQGSAYEQYF
j_gene: TRBJ1-5; abundance: .; v_gene: TRBV11-2; d_gene: .; CDR3nt: TGTGCCAGCAGCTTAGGATGGGGTGACAATCAGCCCCAGCATTTT; CDR3aa: CASSLGWGDNQPQHF
j_gene: TRBJ2-7; abundance: .; v_gene: TRBV4-2; d_gene: .; CDR3nt: TGTGCCAGCAGCCATTTCAGGAGCTCCTACGAGCAGTACTTC; CDR3aa: CASSHFRSSYEQYF
j_gene: TRBJ1-4; abundance: once; v_gene: TRBV7-9; d_gene: .; CDR3nt: TGTGCCAGCAGCTTGGCAAGGACTAATGAAAAACTGTTTTTT; CDR3aa: CASSLARTNEKLFF
j_gene: TRBJ1-5; abundance: .; v_gene: TRBV30; d_gene: .; CDR3nt: TGTGCCTGGAGTATCACAGCTCAGCCCCAGCATTTT; CDR3aa: CAWSITAQPQHF
j_gene: TRBJ2-1; abundance: .; v_gene: TRBV15; d_gene: TRBD2; CDR3nt: TGTGCCACCAGCTTAAAGCGGGAGATCTACAATGAGCAGTTCTTC; CDR3aa: CATSLKREIYNEQFF
j_gene: TRBJ1-5; abundance: .; v_gene: TRBV6-6; d_gene: .; CDR3nt: TGTGCCAGCAGTCGACTCCGGGAGGACAGCAATCAGCCCCAGCATTTT; CDR3aa: CASSRLREDSNQPQHF
j_gene: TRBJ2-1; abundance: .; v_gene: TRBV28; d_gene: TRBD2; CDR3nt: TGTGCCAGCAGTGGGGAGTATAGCGGGAGCTATTACAATGAGCAGTTCTTC; CDR3aa: CASSGEYSGSYYNEQFF
j_gene: TRBJ2-6; abundance: .; v_gene: TRBV9; d_gene: TRBD2; CDR3nt: TGTGCCAGCAGCGCCGTAGTAGTCCCCGGACTAGCGGGAGGCTCTGGGGCCAACGTCCTGACTTTC; CDR3aa: CASSAVVVPGLAGGSGANVLTF
j_gene: TRBJ2-1; abundance: .; v_gene: TRBV28; d_gene: .; CDR3nt: TGTGCCAGCAGCCCGGGACCTCCACTAGGTATCAATGAGCAGTTCTTC; CDR3aa: CASSPGPPLGINEQFF
j_gene: TRBJ2-7; abundance: .; v_gene: TRBV9; d_gene: TRBD2; CDR3nt: TGTGCCAGCACGGGGACTAGCTTAAAGGAGCAGTACTTC; CDR3aa: CASTGTSLKEQYF